The clone carrying this TCR beta chain was counted between two and nine times. What it binds is not known. The data belong to a study of cytomegalovirus exposure and HLA in healthy donors. The study ran its PCR with 60 Vbeta and 13 Jbeta primers. Data came from immunoSEQ multiplex PCR; TCRdb stores just in-frame clones and leaves some out. The data hold more than 85,000 clones, with approximately 76% observed a single time. The CDR3 has 12 residues. Germline values: CDR1 SGHTA, CDR2 FQGTGA. Trimming took 2 bases from V and 5 from J, leaving 6 bases between them. Whole-study results and caveats: One cluster of highly shared sequence variants probably arose as a sequencing artifact.

Sample: PBMCs. The V gene is TRBV7-3, the J gene TRBJ1-2; D not certain. The receptor's source is a middle-aged man in good health and CMV-seronegative. CDR3 region: CASSLGGYGYTF. The CDR3 DNA sequence: TGTGCCAGCAGCTTAGGAGGGTATGGCTACACCTTC.